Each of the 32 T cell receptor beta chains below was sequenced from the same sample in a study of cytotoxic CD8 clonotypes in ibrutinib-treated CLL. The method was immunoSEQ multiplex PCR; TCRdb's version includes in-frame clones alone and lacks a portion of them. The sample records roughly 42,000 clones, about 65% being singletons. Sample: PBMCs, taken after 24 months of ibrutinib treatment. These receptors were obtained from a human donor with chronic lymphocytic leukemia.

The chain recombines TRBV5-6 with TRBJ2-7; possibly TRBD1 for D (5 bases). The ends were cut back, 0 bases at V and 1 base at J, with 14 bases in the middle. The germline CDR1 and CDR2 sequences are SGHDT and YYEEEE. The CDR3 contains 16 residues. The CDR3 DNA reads TGTGCCAGCAGCTTGGACGGCGGACAAGTTTCCTACGAGCAGTACTTC. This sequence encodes CASSLDGGQVSYEQYF.

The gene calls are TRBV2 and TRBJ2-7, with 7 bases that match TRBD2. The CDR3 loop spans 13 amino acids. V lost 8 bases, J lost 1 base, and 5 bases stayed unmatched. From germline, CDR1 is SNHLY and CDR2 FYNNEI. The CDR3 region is CASWGGRSYEQYF. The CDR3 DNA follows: TGTGCCAGCTGGGGAGGGCGGTCCTACGAGCAGTACTTC.

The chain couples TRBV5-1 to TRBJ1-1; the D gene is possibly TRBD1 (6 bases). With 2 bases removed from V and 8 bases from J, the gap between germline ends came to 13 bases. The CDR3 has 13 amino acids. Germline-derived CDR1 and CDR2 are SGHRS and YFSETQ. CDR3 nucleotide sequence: TGCGCCAGCAGCTTAATACAGGGAGGGGAAGCTTTCTTT. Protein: CASSLIQGGEAFF.

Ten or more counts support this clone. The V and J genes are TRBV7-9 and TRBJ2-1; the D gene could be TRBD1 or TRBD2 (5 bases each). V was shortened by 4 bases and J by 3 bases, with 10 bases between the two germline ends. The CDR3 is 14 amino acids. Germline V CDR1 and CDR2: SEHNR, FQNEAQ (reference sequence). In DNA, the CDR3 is TGTGCCAGCAGCTCTGCTGGGGGCTACAATGAGCAGTTCTTC. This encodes CASSSAGGYNEQFF.

This CDR3 reads CASSRGTGRGNQPQHF. The CDR3 nucleotides read TGTGCCAGCAGCAGAGGGACAGGGAGGGGCAATCAGCCCCAGCATTTT. The chain is built from TRBV7-8 and TRBJ1-5, with 9 bases lining up with TRBD1. There are 16 residues in the CDR3. J gave up 2 bases and V 5 bases, and 7 bases lay outside the gene matches. Germline V CDR1 and CDR2: SGHVS, FQNEAQ.

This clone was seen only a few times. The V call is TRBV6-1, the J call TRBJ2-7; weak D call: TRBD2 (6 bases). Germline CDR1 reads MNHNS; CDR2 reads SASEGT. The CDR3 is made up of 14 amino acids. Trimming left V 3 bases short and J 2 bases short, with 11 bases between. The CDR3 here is CASSDWEATYEQYF. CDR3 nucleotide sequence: TGTGCCAGCAGTGACTGGGAGGCTACCTACGAGCAGTACTTC.

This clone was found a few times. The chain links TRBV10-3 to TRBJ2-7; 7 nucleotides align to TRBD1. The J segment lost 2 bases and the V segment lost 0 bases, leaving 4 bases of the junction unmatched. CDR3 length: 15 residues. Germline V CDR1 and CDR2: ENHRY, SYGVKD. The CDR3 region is CAISESAGGAYEQYF. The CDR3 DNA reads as TGTGCCATCAGTGAGTCGGCAGGGGGAGCCTACGAGCAGTACTTC.

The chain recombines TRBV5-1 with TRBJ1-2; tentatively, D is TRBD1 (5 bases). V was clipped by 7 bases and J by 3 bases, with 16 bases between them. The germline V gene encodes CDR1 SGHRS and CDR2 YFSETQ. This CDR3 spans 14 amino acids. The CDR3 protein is CASGDDSFYYGYTF. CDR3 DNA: TGCGCCAGCGGGGATGACAGTTTCTACTATGGCTACACCTTC.

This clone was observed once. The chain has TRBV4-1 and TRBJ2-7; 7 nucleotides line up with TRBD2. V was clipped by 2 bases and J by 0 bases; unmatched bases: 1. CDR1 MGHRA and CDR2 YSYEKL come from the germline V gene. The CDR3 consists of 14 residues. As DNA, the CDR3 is TGCGCCAGCAGCCAAAGACTAGCCTCCTACGAGCAGTACTTC. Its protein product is CASSQRLASYEQYF.

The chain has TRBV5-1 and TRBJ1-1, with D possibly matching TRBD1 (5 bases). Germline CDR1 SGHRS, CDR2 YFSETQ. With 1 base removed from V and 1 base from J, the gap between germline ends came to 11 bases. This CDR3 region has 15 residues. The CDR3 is CASSLRDPSNTEAFF. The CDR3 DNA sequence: TGCGCCAGCAGCTTGAGGGACCCCTCGAACACTGAAGCTTTCTTT.

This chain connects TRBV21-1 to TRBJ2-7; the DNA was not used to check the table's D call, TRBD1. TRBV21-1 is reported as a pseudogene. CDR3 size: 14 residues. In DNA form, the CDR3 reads TGTGCCAGCACCCCGGGACAGGGGGTCATCGAGCAGTACTTC. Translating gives CASTPGQGVIEQYF.

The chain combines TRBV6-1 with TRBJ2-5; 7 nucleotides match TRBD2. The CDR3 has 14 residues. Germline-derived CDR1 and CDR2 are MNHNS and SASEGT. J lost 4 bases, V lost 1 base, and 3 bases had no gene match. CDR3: CASSEGPGGETQYF. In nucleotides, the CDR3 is TGTGCCAGCAGTGAAGGGCCGGGGGGAGAGACCCAGTACTTC.

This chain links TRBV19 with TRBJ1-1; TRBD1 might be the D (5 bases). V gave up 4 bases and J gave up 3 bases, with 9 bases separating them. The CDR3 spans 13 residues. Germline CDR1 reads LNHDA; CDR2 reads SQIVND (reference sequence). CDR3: CASSSDRDTEAFF. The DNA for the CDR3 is TGTGCCAGTAGTAGCGACAGAGACACTGAAGCTTTCTTT. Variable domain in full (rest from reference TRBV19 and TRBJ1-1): DGGITQSPKYLFRKEGQNVTLSCEQNLNHDAMYWYRQDPGQGLRLIYYSQIVNDFQKGDIAEGYSVSREKKESFPLTVTSAQKNPTAFYLCASSSDRDTEAFFGQGTRLTVV.

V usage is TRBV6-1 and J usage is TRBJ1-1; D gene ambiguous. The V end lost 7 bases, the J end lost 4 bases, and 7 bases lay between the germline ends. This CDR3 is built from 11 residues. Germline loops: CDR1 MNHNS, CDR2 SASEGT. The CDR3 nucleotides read TGTGCCAGCACAGGTTTCACTGAAGCTTTCTTT. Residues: CASTGFTEAFF.

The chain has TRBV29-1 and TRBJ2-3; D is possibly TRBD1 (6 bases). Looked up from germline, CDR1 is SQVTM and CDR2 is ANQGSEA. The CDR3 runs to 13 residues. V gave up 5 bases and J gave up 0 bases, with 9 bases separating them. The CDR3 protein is CSVRQVSTDTQYF. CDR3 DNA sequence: TGCAGCGTTCGACAGGTTAGCACAGATACGCAGTATTTT.

CDR3: CSVTDRLLSYEQYF. As DNA, the CDR3 is TGCAGCGTAACTGACAGACTACTCTCCTACGAGCAGTACTTC. The rearrangement uses TRBV29-1 and TRBJ2-7; either TRBD1 or TRBD2 may fit D (5 bases each). The V and J ends lost 6 bases and 0 bases respectively, with 15 bases between them. This CDR3 spans 14 amino acids. Germline CDR1 is SQVTM and CDR2 is ANQGSEA.

CDR3 nucleotide sequence: TGTGCCAGTAGTATAAGGACAGGGGGTCCGAACACTGAAGCTTTCTTT. Its translation: CASSIRTGGPNTEAFF. The chain uses TRBV19 and TRBJ1-1, with 10 positions matching TRBD1. J was trimmed by 1 base and V by 2 bases; bases with no gene match: 4. Germline V CDR1 and CDR2: LNHDA, SQIVND (reference sequence). This CDR3 contains 16 residues.

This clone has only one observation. CDR3 sequence: CASSVGQGAQPQHF. The CDR3, as DNA: TGTGCCAGCAGCGTGGGACAGGGGGCCCAGCCCCAGCATTTT. The chain recombines TRBV9 with TRBJ1-5; TRBD1 matches 12 bases. With 2 bases clipped from V and 7 bases from J, the junction kept 1 base outside the gene matches. CDR3 length: 14 amino acids. Germline V gene sequence: CDR1 SGDLS, CDR2 YYNGEE.

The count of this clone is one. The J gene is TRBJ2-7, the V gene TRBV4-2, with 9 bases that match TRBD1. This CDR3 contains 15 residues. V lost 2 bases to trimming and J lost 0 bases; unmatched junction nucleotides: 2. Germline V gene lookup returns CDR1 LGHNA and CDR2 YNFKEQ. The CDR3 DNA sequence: TGTGCCAGCAGCCAAACACAGGGGGCCTCCTACGAGCAGTACTTC. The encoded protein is CASSQTQGASYEQYF.

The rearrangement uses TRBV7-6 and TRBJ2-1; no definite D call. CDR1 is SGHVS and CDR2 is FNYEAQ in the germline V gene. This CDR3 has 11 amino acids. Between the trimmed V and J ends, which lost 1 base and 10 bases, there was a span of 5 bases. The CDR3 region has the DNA TGTGCCAGCAGCTTAGACGGCGAGCAGTTCTTC. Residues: CASSLDGEQFF.

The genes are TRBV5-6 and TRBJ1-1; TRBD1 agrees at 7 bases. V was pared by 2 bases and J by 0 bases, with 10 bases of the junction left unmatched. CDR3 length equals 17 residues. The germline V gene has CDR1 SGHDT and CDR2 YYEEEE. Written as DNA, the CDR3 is TGTGCCAGCAGCTTTTACGGGACAGCTAAGATGAACACTGAAGCTTTCTTT. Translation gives CASSFYGTAKMNTEAFF.

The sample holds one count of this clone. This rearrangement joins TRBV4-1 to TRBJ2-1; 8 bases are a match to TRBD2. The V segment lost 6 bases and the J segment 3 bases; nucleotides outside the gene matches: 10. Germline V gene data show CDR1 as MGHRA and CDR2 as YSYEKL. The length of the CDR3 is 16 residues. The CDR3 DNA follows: TGCGCCAGCAGTCCCTCAGCGGGAGTCAGCTACAATGAGCAGTTCTTC. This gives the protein CASSPSAGVSYNEQFF.

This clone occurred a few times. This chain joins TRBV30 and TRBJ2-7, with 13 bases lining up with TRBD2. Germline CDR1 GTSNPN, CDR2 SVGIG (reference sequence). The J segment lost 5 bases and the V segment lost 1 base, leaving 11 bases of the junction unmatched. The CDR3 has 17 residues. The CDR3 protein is CAWSGTRGGTSGDEQYF. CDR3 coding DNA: TGTGCCTGGAGTGGGACAAGGGGAGGGACTAGCGGGGACGAGCAGTACTTC.

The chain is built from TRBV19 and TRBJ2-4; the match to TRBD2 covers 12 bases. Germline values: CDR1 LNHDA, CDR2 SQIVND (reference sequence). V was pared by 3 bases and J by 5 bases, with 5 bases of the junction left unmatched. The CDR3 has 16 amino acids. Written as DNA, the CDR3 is TGTGCCAGTAGTATCCCACTAGCGGGGGGCCAAAACATTCAGTACTTC. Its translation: CASSIPLAGGQNIQYF.

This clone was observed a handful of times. CDR3 protein: CASSPAATNEKLFF. CDR3 sequence (DNA): TGCGCCAGCAGCCCGGCTGCAACTAATGAAAAACTGTTTTTT. This chain uses TRBV5-1 with TRBJ1-4, with D unresolved. Germline lookup yields CDR1 SGHRS and CDR2 YFSETQ. V lost 4 bases, J lost 0 bases, and 7 bases lay in between. This CDR3 spans 14 amino acids.

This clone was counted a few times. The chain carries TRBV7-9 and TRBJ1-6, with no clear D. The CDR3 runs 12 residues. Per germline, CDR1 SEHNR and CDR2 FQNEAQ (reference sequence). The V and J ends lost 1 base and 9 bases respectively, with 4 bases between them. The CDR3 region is CASSLVLSPLHF. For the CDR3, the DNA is TGTGCCAGCAGCTTAGTACTTTCACCCCTCCACTTT.

CDR3 protein: CASSLHVRGYENTEAFF. The CDR3 DNA is TGTGCCAGCAGCTTACACGTCAGGGGTTATGAGAACACTGAAGCTTTCTTT. The gene calls are TRBV21-1 and TRBJ1-1; TRBD1 is the table's D call, not checked against the DNA. TRBV21-1 is a listed pseudogene. The CDR3 covers 17 residues.

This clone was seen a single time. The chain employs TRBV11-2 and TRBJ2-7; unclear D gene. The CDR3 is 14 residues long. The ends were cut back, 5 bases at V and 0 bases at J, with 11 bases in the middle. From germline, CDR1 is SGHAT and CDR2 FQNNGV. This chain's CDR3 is CASSAAALSYEQYF. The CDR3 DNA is TGTGCCAGCAGCGCAGCAGCCCTCTCCTACGAGCAGTACTTC.

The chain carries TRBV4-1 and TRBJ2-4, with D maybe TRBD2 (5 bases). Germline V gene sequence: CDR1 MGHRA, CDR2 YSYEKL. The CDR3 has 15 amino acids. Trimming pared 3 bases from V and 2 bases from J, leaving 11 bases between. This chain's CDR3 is CASSQGAGPKNIQYF. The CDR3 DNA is TGCGCCAGCAGCCAGGGTGCGGGCCCCAAAAACATTCAGTACTTC.

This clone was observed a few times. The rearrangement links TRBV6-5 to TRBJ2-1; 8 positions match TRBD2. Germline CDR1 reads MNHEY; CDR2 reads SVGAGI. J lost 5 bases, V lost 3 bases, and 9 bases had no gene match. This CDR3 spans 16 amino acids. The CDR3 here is CASSYRSGLGNNEQFF. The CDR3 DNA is TGTGCCAGCAGTTATAGGTCGGGACTAGGGAACAATGAGCAGTTCTTC.

The CDR3 protein is CASSLESWILAVNTGELFF. DNA of the CDR3: TGTGCCAGCAGCTTGGAGTCGTGGATCCTAGCGGTTAACACCGGGGAGCTGTTTTTT. The rearrangement links TRBV5-4 to TRBJ2-2; 7 bases align to TRBD2. This CDR3 has 19 residues. With V trimmed by 0 bases and J by 2 bases, 13 bases remained unmatched. Germline assignment: CDR1 SGHNT and CDR2 YYREEE (reference sequence).

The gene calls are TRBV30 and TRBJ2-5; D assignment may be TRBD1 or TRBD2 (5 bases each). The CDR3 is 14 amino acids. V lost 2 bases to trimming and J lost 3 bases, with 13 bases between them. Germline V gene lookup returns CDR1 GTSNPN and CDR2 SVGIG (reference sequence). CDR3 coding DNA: TGTGCCTGGAGTCGGGGCGGAGCGGAAGAGACCCAGTACTTC. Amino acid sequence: CAWSRGGAEETQYF.